A selection of T cell receptor beta chains follows, all from one sample in a study of cytomegalovirus exposure and HLA in healthy donors. Produced via immunoSEQ multiplex PCR; TCRdb's table is partial and in-frame only. The sample records some 120,000 clones, about four fifths being singletons. The sequencing sample was made of PBMCs. These receptors all stem from a man aged 18-30 years in good health and CMV-seronegative. Both conserved end residues are part of each CDR3. The D gene is left open where the match is weak. The size entry is marked missing in some rows and otherwise reads once, few, many or a size class.

J gene,V gene,D gene,CDR3 length,clone size,CDR3 DNA,CDR3 protein
TRBJ2-5,TRBV11-2,.,14,.,TGTGCCAGCAGCTTAGGGCAGTTCCAAGAGACCCAGTACTTC,CASSLGQFQETQYF
TRBJ2-2,TRBV19,.,19,.,TGTGCCAGTAGTATAGAAGCGGGCAGGGCTAACGCGAACACCGGGGAGCTGTTTTTT,CASSIEAGRANANTGELFF
TRBJ2-3,TRBV7-8,TRBD2,17,.,TGTGCCAGCAGCCCCCTCGGGCGACGGGAGGAAACAGATACGCAGTATTTT,CASSPLGRREETDTQYF
TRBJ1-2,TRBV5-5,TRBD1,16,once,TGTGCCAGCAGCCTGGGGCTAGGACAGGACTACTATGGCTACACCTTC,CASSLGLGQDYYGYTF
TRBJ2-7,TRBV28,.,14,.,TGTGCCAGCAGTTCCCGAGCGGCCAACTACGAGCAGTACTTC,CASSSRAANYEQYF
TRBJ1-4,TRBV7-9,.,14,.,TGTTCCAGCACCCACAGGGCCACTAATGAAAAACTGTTTTTT,CSSTHRATNEKLFF
TRBJ1-1,TRBV9,.,15,few,TGTGCCAGCTCATCTCGGGGGTGGACGGACACTGAAGCTTTCTTT,CASSSRGWTDTEAFF
TRBJ1-5,TRBV5-1,.,14,few,TGCGCCAGCAGCTTGGGGGCAGAGGGTCAGCCCCAGCATTTT,CASSLGAEGQPQHF
TRBJ2-3,TRBV9,.,13,.,TGTGCCAGCAGCGGGTTAGCGGCTAATACGCAGTATTTT,CASSGLAANTQYF
TRBJ2-5,TRBV27,.,14,.,TGTGCCAGCAGTTTATGGTCAGGGGAAGAGACCCAGTACTTC,CASSLWSGEETQYF
TRBJ1-2,TRBV19,.,13,.,.,CASTSGVPDGYTF
TRBJ1-1,TRBV9,.,13,.,TGTGCCAGCAGCGTCACAGATTCCCCTGAAGCTTTCTTT,CASSVTDSPEAFF
TRBJ1-6,TRBV9,.,15,few,TGTGCCAGCAGCTTTACCGGGACTGTAAATTCACCCCTCCACTTT,CASSFTGTVNSPLHF
TRBJ1-1,TRBV5-1,TRBD1,14,few,TGCGCCAGCTGCCTCGGGACAGGGAGCCCCGAAGCTTTCTTT,CASCLGTGSPEAFF
TRBJ1-4,TRBV27,TRBD1,16,once,TGTGCCAGCAGTTTATCTTTTCACAGGGGGCGAGAAAAACTGTTTTTT,CASSLSFHRGREKLFF
TRBJ2-7,TRBV7-9,TRBD2,14,once,TGTGCCAGCAGCTTAGGGGGCGGGAGCCGCGAGCAGTACTTC,CASSLGGGSREQYF
TRBJ2-1,TRBV5-6,TRBD2,17,.,TGTGCCAGCAGCTTGCACGCGGGAGGGTTCGCCTACAATGAGCAGTTCTTC,CASSLHAGGFAYNEQFF
TRBJ1-3,TRBV9,.,14,.,TGTGCCAGCAGCGGACAGTCGAATGGAAACACCATATATTTT,CASSGQSNGNTIYF
TRBJ2-3,TRBV5-8,TRBD2,16,.,TGTGCCAGCAGCCTGGGACTAGCGGAAAGCACAGATACGCAGTATTTT,CASSLGLAESTDTQYF
TRBJ2-6,TRBV28,.,16,.,TGTGCCAGCAGATTTGATAGTGTGTCTGGGGCCAACGTCCTGACTTTC,CASRFDSVSGANVLTF
TRBJ1-2,TRBV14,TRBD1,14,.,TGTGCCAGCAGCAAGGGGACAGCCGGGAGTGGCTACACCTTC,CASSKGTAGSGYTF
TRBJ2-7,TRBV28,TRBD2,14,.,TGTGCCAGCAGGGCCAGCGGGAGTTCCTACGAGCAGTACTTC,CASRASGSSYEQYF
TRBJ2-7,TRBV7-3,TRBD1,14,.,TGTGCCAGCAGCGATAGGACAGGGGGCTCCGAGCAGTACTTC,CASSDRTGGSEQYF
TRBJ2-2,TRBV18,.,17,.,TGTGCCAGCTCACCCGGGTTGCGGGGTCCGAGCACCGGGGAGCTGTTTTTT,CASSPGLRGPSTGELFF
TRBJ2-5,TRBV30,.,12,.,TGTGCCTGGAGTACCGTACGGGGGACCCAGTACTTC,CAWSTVRGTQYF
TRBJ2-7,TRBV27,TRBD2,15,.,TGTGCCAGCAGTTTAACGTTTATAGCGGGCTACGAGCAGTACTTC,CASSLTFIAGYEQYF
TRBJ2-7,TRBV19,TRBD2,14,.,TGTGCCAGTAGTGAGACTAGCGGCCCTCGGGAGCAGTACTTC,CASSETSGPREQYF
TRBJ2-7,TRBV5-4,.,13,few,TGTGCCAGCAGCTTTCAGGGCTCCTACGAGCAGTACTTC,CASSFQGSYEQYF
TRBJ1-5,TRBV27,.,18,.,TGTGCCAGCAGTTTAACTACCCAGGGGCTATATAGCAATCAGCCCCAGCATTTT,CASSLTTQGLYSNQPQHF
TRBJ2-1,TRBV27,.,15,once,TGTGCCAGCAGGGGCGGGGTTGTCTCCTACAATGAGCAGTTCTTC,CASRGGVVSYNEQFF
TRBJ2-3,TRBV29-1,.,14,once,TGCAGCGTTGAGTCGGGTTTTAGCACAGATACGCAGTATTTT,CSVESGFSTDTQYF
TRBJ2-1,TRBV5-4,.,13,once,TGTGCCAGCAGCTTTGCGGGTGCCTATGAGCAGTTCTTC,CASSFAGAYEQFF
TRBJ2-3,TRBV9,TRBD1,14,.,TGTGCCAGCAGCCCCAGGGGGAGCACAGATACGCAGTATTTT,CASSPRGSTDTQYF
TRBJ2-1,TRBV28,.,13,.,TGTGCCAGCAGTTCGCCGACAGGTGTAGGGCAGTTCTTC,CASSSPTGVGQFF
TRBJ2-1,TRBV7-9,TRBD2,15,few,TGTGCCAGCAGCCTTAGCGGGAGCTCCTACAATGAGCAGTTCTTC,CASSLSGSSYNEQFF
TRBJ2-1,TRBV5-6,TRBD2,15,.,TGTGCCAGCAGCTTGGGTAGCGGGAGTATGTATGAGCAGTTCTTC,CASSLGSGSMYEQFF
TRBJ2-5,TRBV19,TRBD2,15,.,TGTGCCAGTAGTCTCCGCGGGGGACTCTGGGAGACCCAGTACTTC,CASSLRGGLWETQYF
TRBJ2-7,TRBV28,TRBD2,15,few,TGTGCCAGCAGTTCCCCTCGGGGGGGGACGCACGAGCAGTACTTC,CASSSPRGGTHEQYF
TRBJ2-3,TRBV19,.,15,.,TGTGCCAGTAGTATCTATACGGGGTCGGGGGATACGCAGTATTTT,CASSIYTGSGDTQYF
TRBJ2-1,TRBV9,TRBD2,15,.,TGTGCCAGCAGCGTAGGACTAGCGGGAGTCAATGAGCAGTTCTTC,CASSVGLAGVNEQFF
TRBJ1-2,TRBV11-2,.,15,.,TGTGCCAGCAGCTTAGATCCAGGGCAGACCTATGGCTACACCTTC,CASSLDPGQTYGYTF
TRBJ2-7,TRBV6-6,TRBD1,14,few,TGTGCCAGCAGTCAACAGGGGGCGGACTACGAGCAGTACTTC,CASSQQGADYEQYF
TRBJ1-3,TRBV18,.,14,.,TGTGCCAGCCCGGGGGACCTCTCTGGAAACACCATATATTTT,CASPGDLSGNTIYF
TRBJ1-1,TRBV11-1,.,13,.,TGTGCCAGCAGCTTGAGTACGAACACTGAAGCTTTCTTT,CASSLSTNTEAFF
TRBJ2-7,TRBV28,.,15,.,TGTGCCAGCACCCCCCCGACGGGAATCTCCTACGAGCAGTACTTC,CASTPPTGISYEQYF
TRBJ2-3,TRBV11-3,.,15,.,TGTGCCAGCAGCTTAGCTGCCAGAAACACAGATACGCAGTATTTT,CASSLAARNTDTQYF
TRBJ2-2,TRBV2,.,15,.,TGTGCCAGCAGGCGTACGTCTAGCGCCACCGGGGAGCTGTTTTTT,CASRRTSSATGELFF
TRBJ1-4,TRBV7-8,TRBD1,16,.,TGTGCCAGCAGCTTAGAGTTAAGGGGGCTTGATGAAAAACTGTTTTTT,CASSLELRGLDEKLFF
TRBJ2-5,TRBV9,.,14,.,TGTGCCAGCAGCCCATGGACTTACCAAGAGACCCAGTACTTC,CASSPWTYQETQYF
TRBJ2-1,TRBV29-1,TRBD1,13,.,TGCAGTGCGGGACAGGGGGGCTACAATGAGCAGTTCTTC,CSAGQGGYNEQFF
TRBJ1-5,TRBV30,.,14,few,TGTGCCTGGAGTGTATCCGGGAGCAATCAGCCCCAGCATTTT,CAWSVSGSNQPQHF
TRBJ2-2,TRBV4-2,.,18,.,TGTGCCAGCAGCCAAGATACGGATTGGGGGGCGAACACCGGGGAGCTGTTTTTT,CASSQDTDWGANTGELFF
TRBJ1-3,TRBV6-1,TRBD1,15,.,TGTGCCAGCATTCCTGGGACAGGGGCTGGAAACACCATATATTTT,CASIPGTGAGNTIYF
TRBJ1-1,TRBV28,TRBD1,14,once,TGTGCCAGCAGTTACCGGACAGGGGGCACTGAAGCTTTCTTT,CASSYRTGGTEAFF
TRBJ2-3,TRBV7-6,TRBD1,14,once,TGTGCCAGCAGCTTAGGACAGGGCCTGGATACGCAGTATTTT,CASSLGQGLDTQYF